The source of this T cell receptor beta chain is a study of a mutant IDH1 vaccine in newly diagnosed glioma (dated by TCRdb to about 2021). For context, the study as a whole: Vaccination began 4-6 weeks after radiotherapy alone, or alongside temozolomide cycles in the chemotherapy-containing groups. The roughly 33 treated patients were roughly 62% male and 37.5% female, with a mean age of approximately 38 years. Before enrollment, patients had received standard therapy of radiotherapy alone, temozolomide alone, or radiochemotherapy with temozolomide; most received the combination. The week-35 safety follow-up was designated visit V12, and the week-47 end of study was designated visit V13. Peripheral blood was drawn at six visits: V03 (baseline), V05, V07, V10, V12 and V13. Longitudinal TCRB deep sequencing was performed for 20 to 30 treated patients wherever samples were available for exploratory analyses. Here is what the overall study found, with its caveats: It was noted by the authors that analyses of patient blood samples could not be reproduced owing to sample limitations. Selection of PBMC samples for TCRB deep sequencing was based on availability. Immune responses induced by the vaccine were seen in roughly 95% of patients across multiple MHC alleles. Changes in the top peripheral T cell clonotypes picked up by TCRB sequencing did not appear to be linked to pseudoprogression.

Trimming costs V 7 bases and J 3 bases, and their ends lie 16 bases apart. Via the germline V gene, CDR1 is ENHRY and CDR2 SYGVKD. The CDR3, cysteine through phenylalanine, is 15 amino acids long. CDR3 DNA is the only sequence kept; it has 45 bases, read in frame from the first base. This specimen's time point label, interpreted: week 35, safety follow-up. Each vaccine dose was 300 ug of a 20-mer mutant IDH1 peptide in Montanide, given subcutaneously with topical imiquimod. Patients received eight vaccinations in weeks 1, 3, 5, 7, 11, 15, 19 and 23, corresponding to visits V03 through V10. The donors had newly diagnosed IDH1-mutant astrocytomas of WHO grade 3 or 4 that showed loss of nuclear ATRX. The samples were drawn from NOA16, a multicentre, single-arm, open-label phase I trial in Germany that tested a mutant IDH1 peptide vaccine in humans for the first time. Genomic DNA for TCRB sequencing was extracted from EDTA blood using the DNeasy Blood and Tissue Kit.

The library was made by the immunoSEQ multiplex PCR assay. Rearranged TCR beta chain sequences were amplified using the hsTCRB Kit according to the manufacturer's protocol. TCRB libraries were sequenced on an Illumina MiSeq. On the study's bioinformatics: Demultiplexing, trimming and gene mapping were performed with the kit vendor's proprietary platform. TCRdb carries this immuneACCESS record with in-frame sequences only. Its versions omit some clonotypes, under half of them owing to an unresolved V gene in the studies checked, with the rest unexplained. That table gives V, J and clone size, and the DNA gave D and trimming. The sample records 25,000 to 30,000 clones, about three quarters of which are singletons. The ten largest clonotypes hold about 7.6% of the sample. This clone was recorded a few times. The specificity of this receptor is unknown. No base-level quality is on record; no much larger clone is a single base apart.

The receptor comes from a man between 50 and 59 years old with glioma. The sequencing used PBMCs, collected from a glioma patient whose treatment included an IDH1 peptide vaccine. The V and J segments used are TRBV10-3 and TRBJ2-1; TRBD1 is perhaps the D gene, given 5 matching bases. The nucleotide sequence is TGTGCCATCACGTATCGGGTAGGGGACTACAATGAGCAGTTCTTC. The encoded protein is CAITYRVGDYNEQFF.